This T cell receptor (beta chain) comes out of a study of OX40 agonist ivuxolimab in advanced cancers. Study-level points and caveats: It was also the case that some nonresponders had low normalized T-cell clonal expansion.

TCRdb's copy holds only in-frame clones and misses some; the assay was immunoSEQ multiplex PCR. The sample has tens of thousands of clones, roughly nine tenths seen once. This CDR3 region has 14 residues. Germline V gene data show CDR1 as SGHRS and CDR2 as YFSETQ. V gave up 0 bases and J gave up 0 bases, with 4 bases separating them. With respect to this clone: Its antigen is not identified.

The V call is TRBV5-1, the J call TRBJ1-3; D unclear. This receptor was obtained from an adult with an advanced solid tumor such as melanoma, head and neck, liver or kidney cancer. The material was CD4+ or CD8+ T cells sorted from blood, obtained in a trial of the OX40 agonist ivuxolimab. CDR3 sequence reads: CASSLGISGNTIYF. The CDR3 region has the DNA TGCGCCAGCAGCTTGGGCATCTCTGGAAACACCATATATTTT. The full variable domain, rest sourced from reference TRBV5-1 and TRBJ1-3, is KAGVTQTPRYLIKTRGQQVTLSCSPISGHRSVSWYQQTPGQGLQFLFEYFSETQRNKGNFPGRFSGRQFSNSRSEMNVSTLELGDSALYLCASSLGISGNTIYFGEGSWLTVV.